The 27 T cell receptor beta chains presented below share a single source sample, sequenced in a study of shared clonotypes between healthy human individuals. Some clones are missing from TCRdb's copy, which holds only in-frame ones; the method was immunoSEQ multiplex PCR. The sample consists of around 100,000 clones, around 71% of them appearing once. Sequenced input: memory CD8+ T cells sorted from blood. Subset denoted: CD45RO+ cells pooled with CCR7-negative TemRA cells. These receptors all stem from a woman under 40 in good health.

This clone occurred once. The J gene is TRBJ2-7, the V gene TRBV15; 7 bases fit TRBD1. CDR1 is LNHNV and CDR2 is YYDKDF in the germline V gene (reference sequence). V lost 5 bases to trimming and J lost 6 bases; unmatched junction nucleotides: 10. This CDR3 contains 14 residues. The CDR3 here is CATSGRQGDAEQYF. CDR3 DNA: TGTGCCACCAGCGGACGACAGGGCGATGCCGAGCAGTACTTC.

This clone occurred once. This chain connects TRBV10-3 to TRBJ1-5; tentative D call: TRBD1 (6 bases). This CDR3 has 15 residues. Germline V gene data show CDR1 as ENHRY and CDR2 as SYGVKD. Trimming cost V 10 bases and J 3 bases, with 19 bases left between them. In DNA, the CDR3 is TGTGCCAGCATCTACCCCGGGACACTCAATCAGCCCCAGCATTTT. Amino acids: CASIYPGTLNQPQHF.

The chain links TRBV6-1 to TRBJ1-5; no clear D gene. The CDR3 runs 13 residues. Deletions cut 2 bases from V and 4 bases from J, with 6 bases between. Germline-derived CDR1 and CDR2 are MNHNS and SASEGT. The CDR3 region is CASSEKENQPQHF. In nucleotides, the CDR3 is TGTGCCAGCAGTGAAAAGGAGAATCAGCCCCAGCATTTT.

This chain uses TRBV10-2 with TRBJ1-5, with D possibly matching TRBD1 (5 bases). The length of the CDR3 is 12 residues. V shed 9 bases and J shed 2 bases, with 8 bases lying between them. The germline gives CDR1 WSHSY, CDR2 SAAADI. CDR3 loop: CASGTRNQPQHF. The CDR3 DNA follows: TGCGCCAGTGGGACCCGCAATCAGCCCCAGCATTTT.

Only a few counts were recorded for this clone. The chain couples TRBV5-1 to TRBJ2-5; 8 nucleotides match TRBD1. Germline values: CDR1 SGHRS, CDR2 YFSETQ. The CDR3 loop spans 14 amino acids. V dropped 5 bases and J dropped 5; count of bases not matched to a gene: 8. The CDR3, as DNA: TGCGCCAGCAGAACACAGGGGGTAATGGAGACCCAGTACTTC. This codes for CASRTQGVMETQYF.

The chain is built from TRBV10-1 and TRBJ1-1; D gene uncertain. V shed 1 base and J shed 4 bases, with 13 bases lying between them. Germline CDR1 WNHNN, CDR2 SYGVQD (reference sequence). This CDR3 is 15 amino acids long. CDR3 bases: TGCGCCAGCAGTGAGTGGCCTAAGCAAGGCACTGAAGCTTTCTTT. As protein: CASSEWPKQGTEAFF.

This chain uses TRBV19 with TRBJ2-1; 11 bases align to TRBD2. The CDR3 consists of 13 residues. Germline CDR1 is LNHDA and CDR2 is SQIVND (reference sequence). The ends lost 11 bases at V and 9 bases at J; junction bases unmatched: 9. The CDR3 protein is CAGHSGRVGEQFF. Here the CDR3 DNA reads TGTGCCGGACATAGCGGGAGGGTAGGTGAGCAGTTCTTC.

Only a few counts were recorded for this clone. This chain uses TRBV6-5 with TRBJ1-1; D not resolved. The V gene's germline CDR1 is MNHEY and CDR2 SVGAGI. Trimming pared 0 bases from V and 5 bases from J, leaving 10 bases between. The CDR3 runs to 14 residues. CDR3 nucleotide sequence: TGTGCCAGCAGTTACTCGATAGCGGGTACTGAAGCTTTCTTT. It codes for CASSYSIAGTEAFF.

This clone is a singleton in its sample. This sequence joins TRBV9 and TRBJ1-2; perhaps TRBD1 as D (5 bases). Germline CDR1 reads SGDLS; CDR2 reads YYNGEE. CDR3 length: 14 amino acids. Trimming took 3 bases from V and 6 from J, leaving 15 bases between them. CDR3 region: CASSDTVGGDGYTF. CDR3 in DNA: TGTGCCAGCAGCGATACAGTGGGGGGTGATGGCTACACCTTC.

The rearrangement joins TRBV7-8 to TRBJ2-3; TRBD1 agrees at 7 bases. This CDR3 is built from 15 residues. The V gene end was trimmed by 6 bases and the J gene end by 2 bases; junction bases not matched to a gene: 8. Germline assignment: CDR1 SGHVS and CDR2 FQNEAQ. In DNA form, the CDR3 reads TGTGCCAGCAGGCAAACACAGGGGATCACAGATACGCAGTATTTT. Its translation is CASRQTQGITDTQYF. Drawing the rest from reference TRBV7-8 and TRBJ2-3, the complete variable domain is GAGVSQSPRYKVAKRGQDVALRCDPISGHVSLFWYQQALGQGPEFLTYFQNEAQLDKSGLPSDRFFAERPEGSVSTLKIQRTQQEDSAVYLCASRQTQGITDTQYFGPGTRLTVL.

The chain employs TRBV28 and TRBJ1-6; D is ambiguous. Germline-derived CDR1 and CDR2 are MDHEN and SYDVKM. The CDR3 length is 15 residues. Trimming stripped 8 bases from V and 2 bases from J, with 13 bases between. CDR3 sequence reads: CASCILGTYNSPLHF. In DNA, the CDR3 is TGTGCCAGCTGTATACTTGGGACCTATAATTCACCCCTCCACTTT. Based on the CDR3 plus reference TRBV28 and TRBJ1-6, the full variable domain is DVKVTQSSRYLVKRTGEKVFLECVQDMDHENMFWYRQDPGLGLRLIYFSYDVKMKEKGDIPEGYSVSREKKERFSLILESASTNQTSMYLCASCILGTYNSPLHFGNGTRLTVT.

J is TRBJ1-2 and V is TRBV29-1; D is possibly TRBD1 (5 bases). The germline V gene encodes CDR1 SQVTM and CDR2 ANQGSEA. Trimming left V 6 bases short and J 6 bases short, with 14 bases between. This CDR3 is 12 amino acids long. Written as DNA, the CDR3 is TGCAGCGTGGGGGAGAGGAGGGATGGCTACACCTTC. Protein product: CSVGERRDGYTF. The variable domain in full, with the rest retrieved from reference TRBV29-1 and TRBJ1-2, is SAVISQKPSRDICQRGTSLTIQCQVDSQVTMMFWYRQQPGQSLTLIATANQGSEATYESGFVIDKFPISRPNLTFSTLTVSNMSPEDSSIYLCSVGERRDGYTFGSGTRLTVV.

V usage is TRBV7-9 and J usage is TRBJ2-1; maybe TRBD1 (6 bases). V was clipped by 7 bases and J by 5 bases, with 15 bases between them. Germline loops: CDR1 SEHNR, CDR2 FQNEAQ (reference sequence). The CDR3 is made up of 14 amino acids. This CDR3 is CASNWDKKDNEQFF. In DNA form, the CDR3 reads TGTGCCAGCAACTGGGACAAGAAAGACAATGAGCAGTTCTTC.

The rearrangement links TRBV6-6 to TRBJ1-5, with a weak D call TRBD1 (5 bases). V was pared by 6 bases and J by 6 bases, with 18 bases between. The germline V gene has CDR1 MNHNY and CDR2 SVGAGI (reference sequence). The CDR3 extends over 15 amino acids. CDR3 DNA: TGTGCCAGCAGCCGACGGAGGGGATCGGGTCAGCCCCAGCATTTT. Residues: CASSRRRGSGQPQHF.

The chain combines TRBV11-2 with TRBJ2-7; D is possibly TRBD2 (6 bases). CDR3 length: 12 amino acids. V was pared by 2 bases and J by 5 bases, with 7 bases between. Germline loops: CDR1 SGHAT, CDR2 FQNNGV. CDR3 nucleotide sequence: TGTGCCAGCAGCTTACGCGGGGACGAGCAGTACTTC. It yields the protein CASSLRGDEQYF.

This chain connects TRBV4-1 to TRBJ2-2; tentatively, D is TRBD2 (5 bases). The V end lost 1 base, the J end lost 7 bases, and 22 bases lay between the germline ends. Germline loops: CDR1 MGHRA, CDR2 YSYEKL. This CDR3 spans 18 amino acids. In DNA form, the CDR3 reads TGCGCCAGCAGCCAAGTAGAGTCTGGGGAGTCGGGTCTCGGGGAGCTGTTTTTT. It yields the protein CASSQVESGESGLGELFF.

This clone was counted between two and nine times. This sequence joins TRBV7-6 and TRBJ2-7; D might be TRBD2 (5 bases). The germline CDR1 and CDR2 sequences are SGHVS and FNYEAQ. Deletions cut 5 bases from V and 12 bases from J, with 11 bases between. The CDR3 consists of 10 residues. The CDR3 loop reads CASSDGLAYF. DNA of the CDR3: TGTGCCAGCAGCGACGGACTGGCGTACTTC. Full variable domain (outside the CDR3, taken from reference TRBV7-6 and TRBJ2-7): GAGVSQSPRYKVTKRGQDVALRCDPISGHVSLYWYRQALGQGPEFLTYFNYEAQQDKSGLPNDRFSAERPEGSISTLTIQRTEQRDSAMYRCASSDGLAYFGPGTRLTVT.

This chain joins TRBV29-1 and TRBJ1-2, with TRBD1 matching 7 bases. Germline V gene lookup returns CDR1 SQVTM and CDR2 ANQGSEA. Losses at the gene ends were 3 bases for V and 8 bases for J; bases not matched to a gene: 15. This CDR3 region has 15 residues. CDR3 sequence: CSVDRMADRERGYTF. In DNA form, the CDR3 reads TGCAGCGTTGATCGGATGGCCGACAGGGAAAGAGGCTACACCTTC.

This clone was picked up a small number of times. V usage is TRBV11-2 and J usage is TRBJ1-2, with a weak D call TRBD1 (5 bases). CDR1 is SGHAT, CDR2 FQNNGV, per germline. This CDR3 spans 14 amino acids. Trimming shortened V by 4 bases and J by 4 bases, and 13 bases separated the two germline ends. The CDR3, as DNA: TGTGCCAGCAGCTGGGCGGGGGGAACCTATGGCTACACCTTC. It encodes CASSWAGGTYGYTF.

The rearrangement uses TRBV6-6 and TRBJ2-1, with TRBD2 matching 14 bases. The ends lost 5 bases at V and 8 bases at J; junction bases unmatched: 5. This CDR3 region has 15 residues. CDR1 MNHNY and CDR2 SVGAGI come from the germline V gene (reference sequence). The CDR3 loop reads CASSRLAGGRDEQFF. CDR3 coding DNA: TGTGCCAGCAGTCGACTAGCGGGAGGGAGGGATGAGCAGTTCTTC.

The chain has TRBV18 and TRBJ2-3; D possibly corresponds to TRBD2 (5 bases). This CDR3 has 16 residues. Germline CDR1 reads KGHSH; CDR2 reads LQKENI. V was shortened by 1 base and J by 1 base, with 12 bases between the two germline ends. In DNA, the CDR3 is TGTGCCAGCTCACCACTGGAGGCATGTTGCACAGATACGCAGTATTTT. Translation gives CASSPLEACCTDTQYF.

This chain connects TRBV14 to TRBJ2-1, with D possibly TRBD2 on 5 matching bases. Germline-derived CDR1 and CDR2 are SGHDN and FVKESK. V was pared by 0 bases and J by 0 bases, with 18 bases between. The CDR3 runs to 19 residues. The CDR3 nucleotides are TGTGCCAGCAGCCAAGATCGGTTAGCTAGCCATAGCTCCTACAATGAGCAGTTCTTC. Its translation: CASSQDRLASHSSYNEQFF.

The rearrangement joins TRBV28 to TRBJ2-7; tentative D call: TRBD1 (7 bases). CDR1 and CDR2 (germline): MDHEN, SYDVKM. The V gene lost 3 bases and the J gene lost 2 bases, with 23 bases spanning the gap. CDR3 length: 18 residues. The CDR3 loop is CASSFRGPGQRRTYEQYF. The CDR3 DNA sequence: TGTGCCAGCAGTTTCCGGGGGCCGGGACAGCGACGAACCTACGAGCAGTACTTC.

This clone was counted only a few times. The chain is built from TRBV5-5 and TRBJ2-7; a weak D match, TRBD2 (6 bases). The V end lost 0 bases, the J end lost 3 bases, and 10 bases lay between the germline ends. Germline CDR1 is SGHKS and CDR2 is YYEKEE (reference sequence). CDR3 size: 14 residues. The CDR3 sequence: CASSLEGGSYEQYF. CDR3 DNA: TGTGCCAGCAGCTTGGAGGGAGGTAGCTACGAGCAGTACTTC.

The chain has TRBV5-4 and TRBJ2-5, with D perhaps TRBD2 (6 bases). The CDR3 spans 13 residues. Germline lookup yields CDR1 SGHNT and CDR2 YYREEE (reference sequence). Trimming removed 0 bases at V and 4 bases at J, with 7 bases between. In nucleotides, the CDR3 is TGTGCCAGCAGCTTGGGGGGGGTAGAGACCCAGTACTTC. This translates into CASSLGGVETQYF.

The chain recombines TRBV6-6 with TRBJ2-3; TRBD2 matches at 8 bases. J lost 1 base, V lost 10 bases, and 10 bases had no gene match. Germline values: CDR1 MNHNY, CDR2 SVGAGI (reference sequence). CDR3 length: 15 amino acids. The CDR3 bases are TGTGCCACTCAGGGGCTAGCGGGCGGCACAGATACGCAGTATTTT. Its translation: CATQGLAGGTDTQYF.

The chain recombines TRBV10-2 with TRBJ2-6; possible D gene TRBD2, 7 bases. Germline V gene data show CDR1 as WSHSY and CDR2 as SAAADI. Trimming removed 4 bases at V and 2 bases at J, with 12 bases between. CDR3 size: 16 residues. The CDR3 DNA sequence: TGCGCCAGCAGTGCAGAGGGGGGGACTGGGGCCAACGTCCTGACTTTC. This gives the protein CASSAEGGTGANVLTF.